These 22 T cell receptor beta chains originate from one sample sequenced in a study of CD4 T cells in relation to SARS-CoV-2 and coronaviruses. No antigens are known for them. Before the COVID-19 pandemic, during about 2010-2018, CD4+ T cells were taken from unexposed donors. After about 10 days of culture, CD4+ T cells were isolated. The repertoire was sequenced with immunoSEQ multiplex PCR; TCRdb's copy has only in-frame clones and lacks some. Of around 18,000 clones listed, over 65% are singletons. Sequencing was done on a sample of CD4+ T cells from PBMCs, cultured in vitro. The receptors derive from a human donor in good health.

The chain couples TRBV19 to TRBJ1-6, with D unclear. Trimming took 8 bases from V and 5 from J, leaving 10 bases between them. The CDR3 is 13 residues long. Looked up from germline, CDR1 is LNHDA and CDR2 is SQIVND (reference sequence). CDR3 DNA sequence: TGTGCCAGTGATCGTGGGCATAATTCACCCCTCCACTTT. This gives the protein CASDRGHNSPLHF.

CDR3 sequence reads: CASGRENEKLFF. For the CDR3, the DNA is TGTGCCAGCGGGCGGGAAAATGAAAAACTGTTTTTT. The V gene is TRBV11-2, the J gene TRBJ1-4; D is ambiguous. Trimming pared 8 bases from V and 5 bases from J, leaving 9 bases between. This CDR3 comprises 12 residues. Germline V gene lookup returns CDR1 SGHAT and CDR2 FQNNGV.

The V gene is TRBV7-9, the J gene TRBJ2-5, with 10 bases matching TRBD2. The CDR3 is 15 amino acids. V lost 5 bases to trimming and J lost 3 bases; unmatched junction nucleotides: 6. Germline loops: CDR1 SEHNR, CDR2 FQNEAQ (reference sequence). CDR3 nucleotide sequence: TGTGCCAGCAGCCGGCCTAGCGGGAGTAAAGAGACCCAGTACTTC. Translating gives CASSRPSGSKETQYF.

The V call is TRBV10-3, the J call TRBJ1-3; D remains ambiguous. The CDR3 consists of 13 residues. Germline assignment: CDR1 ENHRY and CDR2 SYGVKD. Trimming stripped 2 bases from V and 3 bases from J, with 5 bases between. The CDR3 sequence: CAISETLGNTIYF. The CDR3 DNA reads as TGTGCCATCAGTGAGACACTTGGAAACACCATATATTTT.

This chain links TRBV19 with TRBJ2-7, with 13 positions matching TRBD2. J was trimmed by 6 bases and V by 4 bases; bases with no gene match: 9. Per germline, CDR1 LNHDA and CDR2 SQIVND (reference sequence). The CDR3 consists of 16 residues. The CDR3 protein is CASSTSGLAGVREQYF. The CDR3 DNA is TGTGCCAGTAGTACCTCAGGACTAGCGGGAGTTCGCGAGCAGTACTTC.

V is TRBV7-8 and J is TRBJ1-3, with 7 bases lining up with TRBD1. The length of the CDR3 is 17 residues. Per the germline V gene, CDR1 is SGHVS and CDR2 is FQNEAQ. The V gene end was trimmed by 3 bases and the J gene end by 0 bases; junction bases not matched to a gene: 8. The CDR3 reads CASSLKTGQYSGNTIYF. The DNA of the CDR3 is TGTGCCAGCAGCTTGAAAACGGGACAGTACTCTGGAAACACCATATATTTT. Filled out from reference TRBV7-8 and TRBJ1-3, the complete variable domain reads GAGVSQSPRYKVAKRGQDVALRCDPISGHVSLFWYQQALGQGPEFLTYFQNEAQLDKSGLPSDRFFAERPEGSVSTLKIQRTQQEDSAVYLCASSLKTGQYSGNTIYFGEGSWLTVV.

CDR3 nucleotides: TGTGCCAGCAGCTTATTGGTAGCTTCTGGAAACACCATATATTTT. The encoded protein is CASSLLVASGNTIYF. The chain is built from TRBV7-9 and TRBJ1-3; no definite D call. The CDR3 contains 15 residues. Trimming pared 2 bases from V and 1 base from J, leaving 9 bases between. Germline assignment: CDR1 SEHNR and CDR2 FQNEAQ (reference sequence).

This chain joins TRBV4-1 and TRBJ2-3; 10 nucleotides line up with TRBD2. The junction had 9 bases not matched to a gene; V was cut back by 0 bases and J by 0 bases. The CDR3 is 19 amino acids. From germline, CDR1 is MGHRA and CDR2 YSYEKL. In nucleotides, the CDR3 is TGCGCCAGCAGCCAAGATCGCAAACTAGCGGGGTTTAGCACAGATACGCAGTATTTT. It specifies CASSQDRKLAGFSTDTQYF.

The J gene is TRBJ1-2, the V gene TRBV4-1; D unresolved. The V and J ends lost 0 bases and 14 bases respectively, with 13 bases between them. Germline CDR1 is MGHRA and CDR2 is YSYEKL. This CDR3 has 12 residues. The CDR3 nucleotides are TGCGCCAGCAGCCAAGATTCCCCCCAATTAACCTTC. Its protein product is CASSQDSPQLTF.

The chain couples TRBV5-1 to TRBJ2-5; 7 bases match TRBD2. V trimming: 10 bases; J trimming: 9 bases; junction bases outside the gene matches: 18. CDR1 SGHRS and CDR2 YFSETQ come from the germline V gene. This CDR3 is 14 amino acids long. The CDR3 loop reads CAYRTRCGGGAQYF. Here the CDR3 DNA reads TGCGCCTACCGGACCAGGTGCGGTGGGGGGGCCCAGTACTTC. Complete variable domain (other parts from reference TRBV5-1 and TRBJ2-5): KAGVTQTPRYLIKTRGQQVTLSCSPISGHRSVSWYQQTPGQGLQFLFEYFSETQRNKGNFPGRFSGRQFSNSRSEMNVSTLELGDSALYLCAYRTRCGGGAQYFGPGTRLLVL.

The chain carries TRBV28 and TRBJ1-1; no clear D gene. The V end lost 2 bases, the J end lost 4 bases, and 8 bases lay between the germline ends. CDR1 is MDHEN and CDR2 is SYDVKM in the germline V gene. The CDR3 is made up of 13 amino acids. CDR3 region: CASSLTGVTEAFF. The CDR3 DNA sequence: TGTGCCAGCAGTTTAACCGGGGTCACTGAAGCTTTCTTT.

The chain joins TRBV10-1 to TRBJ2-7; 9 positions match TRBD1. Per the germline V gene, CDR1 is WNHNN and CDR2 is SYGVQD (reference sequence). V dropped 5 bases and J dropped 7; count of bases not matched to a gene: 12. This CDR3 is 15 amino acids long. CDR3: CASSSQGTGSGEQYF. CDR3 DNA sequence: TGCGCCAGCAGTAGCCAAGGGACAGGGTCTGGGGAGCAGTACTTC.

This clone was seen only a few times. V usage is TRBV24-1 and J usage is TRBJ2-1; perhaps TRBD1 as D (5 bases). V was shortened by 3 bases and J by 5 bases, with 16 bases between the two germline ends. This CDR3 contains 16 residues. CDR1 is KGHDR, CDR2 SFDVKD, per germline. CDR3 protein: CATSDQQGGSHNEQFF. The CDR3 coding sequence is TGTGCCACCAGTGATCAGCAGGGTGGTTCCCACAATGAGCAGTTCTTC.

This clone was picked up a small number of times. This chain joins TRBV15 and TRBJ2-3, with D perhaps matching TRBD1 (5 bases). The CDR3 consists of 18 residues. Trimming pared 3 bases from V and 4 bases from J, leaving 23 bases between. The germline CDR1 and CDR2 sequences are LNHNV and YYDKDF (reference sequence). As DNA, the CDR3 is TGTGCCACCAGCAGGCCGAGTGCGGCAGGGTGGGTCTCAGATACGCAGTATTTT. Protein product: CATSRPSAAGWVSDTQYF.

The chain has TRBV15 and TRBJ2-7; D gene unclear. Trimming took off 2 bases at V and 3 bases at J, with 11 bases between the two ends. In germline, CDR1 is LNHNV, CDR2 YYDKDF (reference sequence). The CDR3 is made up of 14 amino acids. CDR3 nucleotides: TGTGCCACCAGCAGAACCGTCGGTTTCTACGAGCAGTACTTC. Translation gives CATSRTVGFYEQYF.

This rearrangement joins TRBV18 to TRBJ2-7; D is possibly TRBD1 or TRBD2 (5 bases each). This CDR3 spans 16 amino acids. Trimming cost V 6 bases and J 5 bases, with 23 bases left between them. From germline, CDR1 is KGHSH and CDR2 LQKENI. The CDR3 loop reads CASSRTGTLDGDEQYF. The CDR3 nucleotides are TGTGCCAGCTCGCGCACCGGGACCCTAGACGGGGACGAGCAGTACTTC. Using reference TRBV18 and TRBJ2-7 for the parts outside the CDR3, the full variable domain is NAGVMQNPRHLVRRRGQEARLRCSPMKGHSHVYWYRQLPEEGLKFMVYLQKENIIDESGMPKERFSAEFPKEGPSILRIQQVVRGDSAAYFCASSRTGTLDGDEQYFGPGTRLTVT.

This clone was counted between two and nine times. The V and J genes are TRBV30 and TRBJ2-3; 8 bases are shared with TRBD2. CDR1 and CDR2 from the germline V gene are GTSNPN and SVGIG (reference sequence). This CDR3 spans 18 amino acids. After removal of 0 bases from V and 2 bases from J, the junction contained 13 bases not matched to a gene. The CDR3: CAWSVLRGLERNTDTQYF. The CDR3 DNA reads as TGTGCCTGGAGTGTACTAAGGGGACTAGAGCGGAACACAGATACGCAGTATTTT.

The J gene is TRBJ2-7, the V gene TRBV5-1, with D hard to call. With 0 bases removed from V and 3 bases from J, the gap between germline ends came to 13 bases. The CDR3 runs 15 residues. Germline V CDR1 and CDR2: SGHRS, YFSETQ. In nucleotides, the CDR3 is TGCGCCAGCAGCTTGGAAGGATCAACTAACTACGAGCAGTACTTC. This translates into CASSLEGSTNYEQYF.

The chain uses TRBV11-2 and TRBJ2-7; D is unresolved. Per germline, CDR1 SGHAT and CDR2 FQNNGV. The germline V and J ends were trimmed by 5 bases and 2 bases, with 7 bases remaining between them. This CDR3 region has 12 residues. CDR3 DNA: TGTGCCAGCAGCCCGTACACCTACGAGCAGTACTTC. It yields the protein CASSPYTYEQYF.

J is TRBJ2-3 and V is TRBV4-1, with D unresolved. Looked up from germline, CDR1 is MGHRA and CDR2 is YSYEKL. The CDR3 spans 16 residues. V was shortened by 0 bases and J by 4 bases, with 14 bases between the two germline ends. This chain's CDR3 is CASSQDKASAADTQYF. The DNA for the CDR3 is TGCGCCAGCAGCCAAGATAAGGCGTCGGCTGCAGATACGCAGTATTTT.

The chain has TRBV9 and TRBJ1-3; D is undetermined. V lost 4 bases and J lost 4, with 9 bases in between. The CDR3 loop spans 13 amino acids. CDR1 SGDLS and CDR2 YYNGEE come from the germline V gene. CDR3 sequence: CASSPRGGNTIYF. The CDR3 coding sequence is TGTGCCAGCAGCCCCAGAGGGGGAAACACCATATATTTT.

This chain joins TRBV19 and TRBJ1-5, with 7 bases fitting TRBD1. Trimming cost V 4 bases and J 1 base; bases outside gene matches: 4. CDR1 is LNHDA and CDR2 is SQIVND in the germline V gene (reference sequence). This CDR3 contains 15 residues. The CDR3 here is CASSNRGGSNQPQHF. The CDR3 bases are TGTGCCAGTAGTAACAGGGGCGGCAGCAATCAGCCCCAGCATTTT. Drawing the rest from reference TRBV19 and TRBJ1-5, the complete variable domain is DGGITQSPKYLFRKEGQNVTLSCEQNLNHDAMYWYRQDPGQGLRLIYYSQIVNDFQKGDIAEGYSVSREKKESFPLTVTSAQKNPTAFYLCASSNRGGSNQPQHFGDGTRLSIL.